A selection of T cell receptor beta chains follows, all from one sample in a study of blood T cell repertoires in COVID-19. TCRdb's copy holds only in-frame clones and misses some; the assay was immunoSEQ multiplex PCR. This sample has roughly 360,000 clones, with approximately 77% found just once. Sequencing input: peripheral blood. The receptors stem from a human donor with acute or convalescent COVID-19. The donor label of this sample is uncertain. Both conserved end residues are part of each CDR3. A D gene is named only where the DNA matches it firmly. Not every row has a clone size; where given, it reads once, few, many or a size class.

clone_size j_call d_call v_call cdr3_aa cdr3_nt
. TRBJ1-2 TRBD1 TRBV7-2 CASSTRQGVGYTF TGTGCCAGCAGCACGCGACAGGGGGTAGGCTACACCTTC
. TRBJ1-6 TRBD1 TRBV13 CASSRTGRNSPLHF TGTGCCAGCAGCCGGACAGGTAGAAATTCACCCCTCCACTTT
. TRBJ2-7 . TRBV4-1 CASSQVWQREDEQYF TGCGCCAGCAGCCAAGTCTGGCAGAGGGAAGACGAGCAGTACTTC
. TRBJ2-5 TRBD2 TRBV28 CASSPSGGAVAETQYF TGTGCCAGCAGTCCGAGCGGGGGGGCCGTTGCAGAGACCCAGTACTTC
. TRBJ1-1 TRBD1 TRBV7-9 CASSGTGGLNTEAFF TGTGCCAGCAGCGGCACAGGGGGTTTGAACACTGAAGCTTTCTTT
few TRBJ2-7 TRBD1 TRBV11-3 CASSSWDSYEQYF TGTGCCAGCAGCTCATGGGACAGCTACGAGCAGTACTTC
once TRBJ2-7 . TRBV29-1 CSVYTGYYEQYF TGCAGCGTTTACACAGGGTACTACGAGCAGTACTTC
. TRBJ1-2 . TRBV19 CASSKKEANYGYTF TGTGCCAGTAGTAAAAAAGAGGCTAACTATGGCTACACCTTC
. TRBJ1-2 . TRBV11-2 CASSLEVQGHYGYTF TGTGCCAGCAGCTTAGAAGTACAGGGTCACTATGGCTACACCTTC
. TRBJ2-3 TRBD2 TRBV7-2 CASSSPRTSGRANTQYF TGTGCCAGCAGCTCCCCTCGGACTAGCGGGAGGGCAAATACGCAGTATTTT
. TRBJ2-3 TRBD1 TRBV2 CASSPPDRGLADTQYF TGTGCCAGCAGTCCTCCGGACAGGGGGCTAGCGGATACGCAGTATTTT
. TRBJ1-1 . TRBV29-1 CSVEHPQGNEAFF TGCAGCGTTGAACACCCCCAGGGCAATGAAGCTTTCTTT
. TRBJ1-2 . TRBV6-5 CASSLGGRYGYTF TGTGCCAGCTCTCTCGGCGGCAGATATGGCTACACCTTC
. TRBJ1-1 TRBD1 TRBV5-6 CASSKQGWSTEAFF TGTGCCAGCAGCAAACAGGGGTGGAGCACTGAAGCTTTCTTT
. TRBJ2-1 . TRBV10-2 CASSDSRSRAVEQFF TGCGCCAGCAGTGATTCGCGGAGCAGGGCGGTTGAGCAGTTCTTC
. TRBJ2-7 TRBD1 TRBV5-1 CASSGRTGGSATSYEQYF TGCGCCAGCAGCGGAAGGACAGGGGGCTCCGCCACATCCTACGAGCAGTACTTC
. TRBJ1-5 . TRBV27 CASSRGRGNQPQHF TGTGCCAGCAGCCGTGGGAGGGGAAATCAGCCCCAGCATTTT
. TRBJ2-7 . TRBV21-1 CASSKGRDYTYEQYF TGTGCCAGCAGCAAAGGTAGGGACTACACCTACGAGCAGTACTTC
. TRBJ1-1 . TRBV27 CASSYTGVPQEAFF TGTGCCAGCAGTTACACGGGGGTTCCCCAAGAAGCTTTCTTT
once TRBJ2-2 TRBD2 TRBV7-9 CASKGLADGSGELFF TGTGCCAGCAAGGGACTAGCGGACGGAAGCGGGGAGCTGTTTTTT
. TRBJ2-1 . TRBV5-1 CASSFYLSSAVYNEQFF TGCGCCAGCAGCTTCTATTTGTCGAGCGCTGTTTACAATGAGCAGTTCTTC
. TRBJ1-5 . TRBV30 CAWTPGVHQPQHF TGTGCCTGGACCCCAGGGGTCCATCAGCCCCAGCATTTT
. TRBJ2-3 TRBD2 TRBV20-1 CSASYSGSNTQYF TGCAGTGCTAGTTATAGCGGGAGTAATACGCAGTATTTT
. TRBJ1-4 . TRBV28 CASSSRVDFGGSGGKLFF TGTGCCAGCAGTTCCCGGGTCGACTTTGGGGGGTCCGGTGGGAAACTGTTTTTT
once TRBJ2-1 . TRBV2 CASSEEGGGYNEQFF TGTGCCAGCAGTGAGGAGGGGGGGGGATACAATGAGCAGTTCTTC
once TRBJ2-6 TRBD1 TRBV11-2 CASSSYRGSGANVLTF TGTGCCAGCAGCTCTTACAGGGGCTCTGGGGCCAACGTCCTGACTTTC
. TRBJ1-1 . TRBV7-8 CASSFGQMNTEAFF TGTGCCAGCAGCTTCGGACAGATGAACACTGAAGCTTTCTTT
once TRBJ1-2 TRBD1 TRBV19 CASSAGTGGSYGYTF TGTGCCAGTAGTGCTGGGACAGGGGGATCCTATGGCTACACCTTC
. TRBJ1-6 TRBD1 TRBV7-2 CASSLGGTGDSPLHF TGTGCCAGCAGCTTAGGGGGGACAGGGGATTCACCCCTCCACTTT
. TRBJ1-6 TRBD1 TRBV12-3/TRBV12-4 CASTGTGTSPLHF TGTGCCAGCACAGGGACAGGGACTTCACCCCTCCACTTT
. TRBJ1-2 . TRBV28 CASSPYYTGSYGYTF TGTGCCAGCAGCCCATACTACACAGGGAGCTATGGCTACACCTTC
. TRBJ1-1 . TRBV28 CASSAPGARGFTEAFF TGTGCCAGCAGTGCCCCCGGGGCCCGGGGGTTTACTGAAGCTTTCTTT
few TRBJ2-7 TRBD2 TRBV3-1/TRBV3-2 CASSQWSGTSRWEQYF TGTGCCAGCAGCCAATGGAGCGGGACTAGCCGCTGGGAGCAGTACTTC
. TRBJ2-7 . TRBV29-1 CSVRAAQGQYF TGCAGCGTTCGGGCGGCCCAGGGGCAGTACTTC
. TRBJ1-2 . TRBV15 CATSRGGSGYGYTF TGTGCCACCAGCAGAGGGGGCAGTGGCTATGGCTACACCTTC
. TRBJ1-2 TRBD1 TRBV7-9 CASSATGDGYTF TGTGCCAGCAGCGCGACAGGGGATGGCTACACCTTC
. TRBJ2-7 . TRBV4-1 CASRLRVPHEQYF TGCGCCAGCAGGTTGAGGGTCCCGCACGAGCAGTACTTC
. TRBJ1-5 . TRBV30 CAWAQGKSNQPQHF TGTGCCTGGGCTCAGGGGAAGAGCAATCAGCCCCAGCATTTT
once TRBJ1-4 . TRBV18 CASSHTQGTREKLFF TGTGCCAGCTCACACACCCAGGGGACGAGGGAAAAACTGTTTTTT
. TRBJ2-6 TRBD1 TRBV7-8 CASSSRTGRKRGANVLTF TGTGCCAGCAGCTCCCGGACAGGGCGAAAGAGAGGGGCCAACGTCCTGACTTTC
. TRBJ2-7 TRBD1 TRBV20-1 CSASDMGGQGSYEQYF TGCAGTGCTAGTGACATGGGGGGACAGGGTTCTTACGAGCAGTACTTC
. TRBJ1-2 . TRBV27 CASSSLSIISSGGYTF TGTGCCAGCAGTTCCCTAAGTATTATTTCGAGCGGTGGCTACACCTTC
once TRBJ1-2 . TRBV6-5 CASSMAPSYGYTF TGTGCCAGCAGTATGGCTCCTTCCTATGGCTACACCTTC
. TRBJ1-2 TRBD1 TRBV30 CAWSVGQVYGYTF TGTGCCTGGAGTGTGGGACAGGTCTATGGCTACACCTTC
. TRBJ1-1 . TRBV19 CASSIVGGFTEAFF TGTGCCAGTAGTATAGTAGGAGGGTTCACTGAAGCTTTCTTT
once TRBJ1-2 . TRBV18 CASSPRSGASANYGYTF TGTGCCAGCTCACCAAGGTCAGGGGCGTCGGCTAACTATGGCTACACCTTC
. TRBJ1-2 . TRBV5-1 CASSPGGGTHGYTF TGCGCCAGCAGCCCGGGGGGCGGGACCCATGGCTACACCTTC
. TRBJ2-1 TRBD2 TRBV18 CASSRTGTSAYNEQFF TGTGCCAGCTCACGTACCGGGACTAGCGCGTACAATGAGCAGTTCTTC
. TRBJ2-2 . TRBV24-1 CATRSESNTGELFF TGTGCCACCAGGAGTGAATCGAACACCGGGGAGCTGTTTTTT
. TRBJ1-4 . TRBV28 CASMSTASEEKLFF TGTGCCAGCATGTCGACTGCTAGCGAGGAAAAACTGTTTTTT
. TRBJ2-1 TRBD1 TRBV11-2 CASSHLGGLNEQFF TGTGCCAGCAGCCACTTAGGGGGCCTTAATGAGCAGTTCTTC
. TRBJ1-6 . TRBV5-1 CASRHREKSSPLHF TGCGCCAGCAGACACAGGGAAAAAAGTTCACCCCTCCACTTT
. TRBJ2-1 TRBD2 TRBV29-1 CSVEDLSSGMSGEQFF TGCAGCGTTGAAGATCTGAGTAGCGGGATGTCGGGTGAGCAGTTCTTC
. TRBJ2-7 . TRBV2 CASKPAEISYEQYF TGTGCCAGCAAACCAGCGGAGATCTCCTACGAGCAGTACTTC
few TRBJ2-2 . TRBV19 CASKEWLDTGELFF TGTGCCAGTAAGGAGTGGTTGGATACCGGGGAGCTGTTTTTT